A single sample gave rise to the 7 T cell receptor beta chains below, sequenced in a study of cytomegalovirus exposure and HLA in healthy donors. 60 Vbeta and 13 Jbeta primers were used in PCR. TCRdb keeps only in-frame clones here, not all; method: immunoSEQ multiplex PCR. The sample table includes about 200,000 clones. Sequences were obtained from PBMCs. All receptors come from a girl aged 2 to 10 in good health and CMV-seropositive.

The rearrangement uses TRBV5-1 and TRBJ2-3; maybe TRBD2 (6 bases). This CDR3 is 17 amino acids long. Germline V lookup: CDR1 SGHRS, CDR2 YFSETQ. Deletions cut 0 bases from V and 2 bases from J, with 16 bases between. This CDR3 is CASSLDGGYRLTDTQYF. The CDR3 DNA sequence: TGCGCCAGCAGCTTGGACGGGGGATATAGGCTCACAGATACGCAGTATTTT.

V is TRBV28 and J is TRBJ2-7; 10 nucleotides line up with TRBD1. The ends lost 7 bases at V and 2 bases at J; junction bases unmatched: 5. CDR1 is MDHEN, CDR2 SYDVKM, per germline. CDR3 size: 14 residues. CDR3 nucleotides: TGTGCCAGCACCCAGGGACAGGGGCCCTACGAGCAGTACTTC. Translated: CASTQGQGPYEQYF.

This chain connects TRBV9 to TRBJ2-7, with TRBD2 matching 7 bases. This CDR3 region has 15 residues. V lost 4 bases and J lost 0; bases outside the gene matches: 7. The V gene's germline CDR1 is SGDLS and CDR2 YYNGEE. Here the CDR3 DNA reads TGTGCCAGCAGCCCCCGGGGAGGGTTCTCCTACGAGCAGTACTTC. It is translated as CASSPRGGFSYEQYF.

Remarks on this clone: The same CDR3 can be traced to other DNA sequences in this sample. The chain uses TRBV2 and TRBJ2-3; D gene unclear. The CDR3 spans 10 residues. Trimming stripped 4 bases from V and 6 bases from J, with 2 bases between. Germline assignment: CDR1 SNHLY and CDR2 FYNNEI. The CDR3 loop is CASSADTQYF. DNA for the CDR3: TGTGCCAGCAGTGCTGATACGCAGTATTTT. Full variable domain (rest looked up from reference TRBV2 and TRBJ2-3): EPEVTQTPSHQVTQMGQEVILRCVPISNHLYFYWYRQILGQKVEFLVSFYNNEISEKSEIFDDQFSVERPDGSNFTLKIRSTKLEDSAMYFCASSADTQYFGPGTRLTVL.

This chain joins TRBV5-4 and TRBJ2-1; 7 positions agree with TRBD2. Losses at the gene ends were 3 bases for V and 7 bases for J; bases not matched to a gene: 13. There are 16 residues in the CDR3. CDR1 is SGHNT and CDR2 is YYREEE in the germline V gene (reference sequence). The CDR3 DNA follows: TGTGCCAGCAGCTCCCGACTAGCTCCTGGGGGGAATGAGCAGTTCTTC. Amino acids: CASSSRLAPGGNEQFF.

CDR3 sequence reads: CASSQSRDRVRNTEAFF. The CDR3 DNA reads as TGTGCCAGCAGCCAGTCCCGGGACAGGGTTCGGAACACTGAAGCTTTCTTT. J is TRBJ1-1 and V is TRBV7-9; TRBD1 aligns across 9 bases. Unmatched junction bases numbered 11, after V lost 5 bases and J lost 1 base. The V gene's germline CDR1 is SEHNR and CDR2 FQNEAQ (reference sequence). The CDR3 is made up of 17 amino acids.

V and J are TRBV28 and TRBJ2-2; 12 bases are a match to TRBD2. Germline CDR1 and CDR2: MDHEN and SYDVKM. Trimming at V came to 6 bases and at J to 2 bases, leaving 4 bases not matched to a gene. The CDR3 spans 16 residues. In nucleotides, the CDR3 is TGTGCCAGCAGACCTAGCGGGAGGGCCAACACCGGGGAGCTGTTTTTT. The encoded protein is CASRPSGRANTGELFF.